The 20 T cell receptor beta chains given below trace back to one sample, sequenced in a study of OX40 agonist ivuxolimab in advanced cancers. Produced via immunoSEQ multiplex PCR; TCRdb's table is partial and in-frame only. The data hold fewer than 7,500 clones, with approximately 87% observed a single time. The source was CD4+ or CD8+ T cells sorted from blood, collected in a trial of the OX40 agonist ivuxolimab. The receptors come from an adult with an advanced solid tumor such as melanoma, head and neck, liver or kidney cancer.

This clone has a single count. This chain uses TRBV27 with TRBJ2-7; no definite D call. Trimming took off 4 bases at V and 7 bases at J, with 20 bases between the two ends. The CDR3 consists of 15 residues. Germline CDR1 and CDR2: MNHEY and SMNVEV (reference sequence). CDR3 coding DNA: TGTGCCAGCAGTTCACAACTTATAAATGCTAAAGAGCAGTACTTC. It encodes CASSSQLINAKEQYF.

The chain employs TRBV19 and TRBJ2-1; D not resolved. The V gene lost 6 bases and the J gene lost 2 bases, with 11 bases spanning the gap. Germline V gives CDR1 LNHDA, CDR2 SQIVND (reference sequence). The CDR3 contains 14 residues. The CDR3 DNA follows: TGTGCCAGTAGCTACAGAGGAACCTACAATGAGCAGTTCTTC. Amino acids: CASSYRGTYNEQFF.

The chain has TRBV7-9 and TRBJ1-1; TRBD1 matches 9 bases. The J segment lost 3 bases and the V segment lost 5 bases, leaving 7 bases of the junction unmatched. CDR1 SEHNR and CDR2 FQNEAQ come from the germline V gene (reference sequence). The CDR3 spans 15 residues. The CDR3 sequence: CASSADRGLYTEAFF. The CDR3 bases are TGTGCCAGCAGCGCGGACAGGGGCCTTTACACTGAAGCTTTCTTT. The full variable domain, completed using reference TRBV7-9 and TRBJ1-1, is DTGVSQNPRHKITKRGQNVTFRCDPISEHNRLYWYRQTLGQGPEFLTYFQNEAQLEKSRLLSDRFSAERPKGSFSTLEIQRTEQGDSAMYLCASSADRGLYTEAFFGQGTRLTVV.

The V gene is TRBV6-4, the J gene TRBJ1-2, with D possibly matching TRBD1 (6 bases). V lost 7 bases to trimming and J lost 4 bases, with 13 bases between them. The length of the CDR3 is 13 residues. Germline V gene lookup returns CDR1 MRHNA and CDR2 SNTAGT. The CDR3 nucleotides read TGTGCCAGCAACCCCGGAGGGGGCTATGGCTACACCTTC. It translates to CASNPGGGYGYTF.

This chain links TRBV27 with TRBJ1-1, with D unclear. This CDR3 has 13 residues. With 1 base removed from V and 5 bases from J, the gap between germline ends came to 8 bases. Germline-derived CDR1 and CDR2 are MNHEY and SMNVEV (reference sequence). This CDR3 reads CASSLYLETEAFF. The CDR3 DNA reads TGTGCCAGCAGTTTATACTTGGAGACTGAAGCTTTCTTT.

The chain carries TRBV7-9 and TRBJ1-2, with D uncertain. Germline-derived CDR1 and CDR2 are SEHNR and FQNEAQ (reference sequence). V lost 1 base and J lost 10, with 13 bases in between. The CDR3 length is 13 residues. The CDR3 sequence is CASSLGNLEAYTF. The CDR3 nucleotides are TGTGCCAGCAGCTTAGGGAACCTCGAAGCCTACACCTTC.

The V and J genes are TRBV27 and TRBJ2-5; TRBD2 might be the D (5 bases). Germline V gene data show CDR1 as MNHEY and CDR2 as SMNVEV (reference sequence). The V and J ends lost 4 bases and 1 base respectively, with 10 bases between them. The CDR3 loop spans 14 amino acids. CDR3 protein: CASSSRGPQETQYF. The CDR3 nucleotides read TGTGCCAGCAGTTCCCGAGGGCCCCAAGAGACCCAGTACTTC.

DNA of the CDR3: TGTGCCAGTAGTATGGGCTGGCTAGCGGGAGACTACAATGAGCAGTTCTTC. Translating it yields CASSMGWLAGDYNEQFF. V and J are TRBV19 and TRBJ2-1, with 10 positions matching TRBD2. Germline V gives CDR1 LNHDA, CDR2 SQIVND (reference sequence). Trimming cost V 3 bases and J 3 bases; bases outside gene matches: 8. This CDR3 is built from 17 residues.

The chain recombines TRBV6-5 with TRBJ1-2; no clear D. The V end was cut by 8 bases, the J end by 0 bases, with 16 bases between. The CDR3 is made up of 15 amino acids. Germline V gives CDR1 MNHEY, CDR2 SVGAGI. The CDR3 loop reads CASGNQLGTNYGYTF. The CDR3 DNA sequence: TGTGCCAGCGGTAACCAACTCGGGACTAACTATGGCTACACCTTC.

J is TRBJ2-7 and V is TRBV19, with D unresolved. CDR3 length equals 13 residues. Looked up from germline, CDR1 is LNHDA and CDR2 is SQIVND (reference sequence). Trimming shortened V by 1 base and J by 3 bases, and 7 bases separated the two germline ends. This CDR3 is CASSIGPRYEQYF. The CDR3 nucleotides read TGTGCCAGTAGTATAGGGCCCCGCTACGAGCAGTACTTC. Together with reference TRBV19 and TRBJ2-7, the CDR3 gives the full variable domain: DGGITQSPKYLFRKEGQNVTLSCEQNLNHDAMYWYRQDPGQGLRLIYYSQIVNDFQKGDIAEGYSVSREKKESFPLTVTSAQKNPTAFYLCASSIGPRYEQYFGPGTRLTVT.

V gene TRBV27 combines with J gene TRBJ1-1; weak D call: TRBD1 (5 bases). Deletions cut 1 base from V and 5 bases from J, with 11 bases between. The germline CDR1 and CDR2 sequences are MNHEY and SMNVEV (reference sequence). The CDR3 totals 14 residues. CDR3 amino acids: CASSLLGSGTEAFF. The CDR3 nucleotides read TGTGCCAGCAGTTTATTAGGGTCAGGGACTGAAGCTTTCTTT.

This chain connects TRBV11-2 to TRBJ2-7; D is perhaps TRBD2 (7 bases). Trimming shortened V by 1 base and J by 2 bases, and 12 bases separated the two germline ends. The CDR3 runs to 15 residues. The germline V gene has CDR1 SGHAT and CDR2 FQNNGV. The CDR3 protein is CASSLVGGTTYEQYF. In nucleotides, the CDR3 is TGTGCCAGCAGCTTAGTAGGGGGGACTACCTACGAGCAGTACTTC. Supplemented by reference TRBV11-2 and TRBJ2-7, the full variable domain reads EAGVAQSPRYKIIEKRQSVAFWCNPISGHATLYWYQQILGQGPKLLIQFQNNGVVDDSQLPKDRFSAERLKGVDSTLKIQPAKLEDSAVYLCASSLVGGTTYEQYFGPGTRLTVT.

This clone is termed medium-sized. The V call is TRBV4-1, the J call TRBJ2-7; 9 nucleotides match TRBD2. The ends lost 4 bases at V and 4 bases at J; junction bases unmatched: 14. Germline V gives CDR1 MGHRA, CDR2 YSYEKL. The length of the CDR3 is 17 residues. The DNA for the CDR3 is TGCGCCAGCAGCCCTCAAGAGGGTAGCGGGAGCGGGTACGAGCAGTACTTC. Translated: CASSPQEGSGSGYEQYF.

On this clone itself: At one end, the junction sequence differs from germline, possibly due to a read error. The V gene is TRBV27, the J gene TRBJ2-7; D possibly corresponds to TRBD1 (7 bases). The CDR3 runs 18 residues. Germline CDR1 is MNHEY and CDR2 is SMNVEV (reference sequence). The CDR3 sequence: CASSSRQGRVADSYGQYF. The CDR3 DNA reads TGTGCCAGCAGTTCCCGACAGGGTCGAGTAGCGGACTCCTACGGGCAGTACTTC.

The chain combines TRBV6-1 with TRBJ2-7; D not resolved. This CDR3 has 13 amino acids. CDR1 and CDR2 from the germline V gene are MNHNS and SASEGT. V lost 3 bases and J lost 0, with 6 bases in between. The CDR3 spells CASSDRYSYEQYF. CDR3 in DNA: TGTGCCAGCAGTGACAGATACTCCTACGAGCAGTACTTC.

The genes are TRBV10-3 and TRBJ1-5; D call uncertain. The CDR3 is 14 residues long. V lost 0 bases and J lost 2, with 5 bases in between. Germline V CDR1 and CDR2: ENHRY, SYGVKD. The CDR3 DNA reads as TGTGCCATCAGTGAGTCTTTGGGCAATCAGCCCCAGCATTTT. Its translation: CAISESLGNQPQHF.

The V gene is TRBV27, the J gene TRBJ2-7; D is possibly TRBD1 (5 bases). CDR1 MNHEY and CDR2 SMNVEV come from the germline V gene (reference sequence). V shed 3 bases and J shed 2 bases, with 14 bases lying between them. The CDR3 has 15 amino acids. The CDR3 protein is CASSFEPGRAYEQYF. The CDR3 DNA is TGTGCCAGCAGTTTCGAGCCGGGCAGGGCCTACGAGCAGTACTTC.

This clone was counted between two and nine times. The chain has TRBV19 and TRBJ1-2; the match to TRBD1 covers 11 bases. V gave up 6 bases and J gave up 8 bases; unmatched junction bases: 14. The CDR3 consists of 16 residues. Germline V CDR1 and CDR2: LNHDA, SQIVND (reference sequence). The CDR3 region has the DNA TGTGCCAGTAGCCGGACAGGGGGCTTTCCACCAGGCGGCTACACCTTC. It yields the protein CASSRTGGFPPGGYTF. Using reference TRBV19 and TRBJ1-2 for the parts outside the CDR3, the full variable domain is DGGITQSPKYLFRKEGQNVTLSCEQNLNHDAMYWYRQDPGQGLRLIYYSQIVNDFQKGDIAEGYSVSREKKESFPLTVTSAQKNPTAFYLCASSRTGGFPPGGYTFGSGTRLTVV.

The chain couples TRBV2 to TRBJ2-2; D is possibly TRBD2 (6 bases). The V end was cut by 7 bases, the J end by 3 bases, with 18 bases between. Germline CDR1 SNHLY, CDR2 FYNNEI. This CDR3 has 16 residues. CDR3 region: CASNPGLAAYTGELFF. For the CDR3, the DNA is TGTGCCAGCAACCCGGGACTTGCGGCCTACACCGGGGAGCTGTTTTTT.

This clone was seen once. The chain combines TRBV7-8 with TRBJ2-5; 7 bases line up with TRBD2. The CDR3 covers 14 residues. Germline CDR1 SGHVS, CDR2 FQNEAQ. J lost 5 bases, V lost 5 bases, and 8 bases had no gene match. This CDR3 is CASSARLAGETQYF. As DNA, the CDR3 is TGTGCCAGCAGCGCTAGACTAGCTGGTGAGACCCAGTACTTC.